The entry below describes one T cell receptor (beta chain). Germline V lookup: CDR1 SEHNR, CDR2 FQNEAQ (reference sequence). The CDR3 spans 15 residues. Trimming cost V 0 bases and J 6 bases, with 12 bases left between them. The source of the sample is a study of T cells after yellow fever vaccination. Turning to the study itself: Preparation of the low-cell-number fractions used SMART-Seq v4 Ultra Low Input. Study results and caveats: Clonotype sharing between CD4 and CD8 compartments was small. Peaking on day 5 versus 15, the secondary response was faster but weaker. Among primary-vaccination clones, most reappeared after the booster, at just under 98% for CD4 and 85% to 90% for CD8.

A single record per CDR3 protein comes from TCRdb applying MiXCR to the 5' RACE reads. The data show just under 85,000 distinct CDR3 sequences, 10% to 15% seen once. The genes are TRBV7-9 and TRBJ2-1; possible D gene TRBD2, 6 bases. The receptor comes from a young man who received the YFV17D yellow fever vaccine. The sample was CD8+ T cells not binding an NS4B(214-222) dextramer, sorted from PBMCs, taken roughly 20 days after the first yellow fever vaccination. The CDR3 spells CASSLAPSAGNEQFF. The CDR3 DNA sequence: TGTGCCAGCAGCTTAGCGCCTAGCGCCGGCAATGAGCAGTTCTTC.